The present entry profiles one TCR beta chain with its context. This same CDR3 is encoded by further DNA sequences in the sample. TCRdb's copy holds only in-frame clones and misses some; the assay was immunoSEQ multiplex PCR. The sample lists 150,000 or so clones; about 80% were seen once. The source of the sample is a study of blood T cell repertoires in COVID-19. The wider study: The analysed material was cDNA or gDNA that came from T cells, B-cell-depleted T cells, or PBMCs.

Sequenced sample: peripheral blood. The sequence came from an elderly woman with acute or convalescent COVID-19.

The CDR3: CAISEGLAGSTDTQYF. The CDR3 coding sequence is TGTGCCATCAGTGAGGGACTAGCGGGAAGCACAGATACGCAGTATTTT. The V gene is TRBV10-3, the J gene TRBJ2-3; 12 bases fit TRBD2. The CDR3 is 16 residues long. J was trimmed by 0 bases and V by 2 bases; bases with no gene match: 0. Germline-derived CDR1 and CDR2 are ENHRY and SYGVKD.